The clone carrying this TCR beta chain was counted between two and nine times. The antigen is not known. One end of the junction varies from germline; a read error may be responsible. Total RNA was isolated from each sample in quantities of at least 6 micrograms. This sample was included in a study of blood T cells in healthy people across ages. About the study: Capture by template switching was about one barcoded beta molecule per two T cells.

A sample-barcoded 5' primer and a J-beta primer mix were used in a second PCR of about 6 to 11 cycles. Each cDNA molecule, via a template-switch adaptor with 12 random nucleotides, was tagged. MiXCR was run by TCRdb on the 5' RACE reads, yielding one entry per CDR3 protein. The table shows about 1.6 million distinct CDR3 sequences, with roughly 32% occurring only once. Study outcomes and limitations: Age advanced and TCR beta diversity per million T cells fell, roughly linearly.

The receptor was isolated from a woman aged 25 to 39 in good health. The material sequenced was blood.

For the CDR3, the DNA is TGTGCCTGCAGTTTTGGGGGACAGGGGGTCTATGGCTACACCTTC. This gives the protein CACSFGGQGVYGYTF. The chain couples TRBV12-3 or TRBV12-4 to TRBJ1-2, with 11 bases that match TRBD1. The CDR3 covers 15 residues.